This entry describes one T cell receptor (beta chain). This CDR3 is built from 14 residues. The germline V and J ends were trimmed by 8 bases and 1 base, with 13 bases remaining between them. The V gene's germline CDR1 is SNHLY and CDR2 FYNNEI. The data were obtained in a study of blood T cell repertoires in COVID-19. Overall study context: Sites across the United States, Italy and Spain contributed samples from acute and convalescent COVID-19. Nucleic acid was either cDNA or gDNA, and it came from T cells, B-cell-depleted T cells, or PBMCs.

In the original processing: The assay estimated nucleated cells by amplifying reference gene primers. Assay: immunoSEQ multiplex PCR; the TCRdb copy retains only in-frame clones and omits some. From that table come the V and J calls and clone size; the DNA was used to work out D and trimming. The sample carries a few hundred thousand clones, 89% recorded once. The sequencing input was peripheral blood. J is TRBJ2-3 and V is TRBV2; a possible D gene is TRBD2 (6 bases). This clonotype was sampled from a woman in her thirties or forties who had recovered from COVID-19. The CDR3 is CASGGPGGTDTQYF. Here the CDR3 DNA reads TGTGCCAGCGGTGGGCCGGGGGGCACAGATACGCAGTATTTT.